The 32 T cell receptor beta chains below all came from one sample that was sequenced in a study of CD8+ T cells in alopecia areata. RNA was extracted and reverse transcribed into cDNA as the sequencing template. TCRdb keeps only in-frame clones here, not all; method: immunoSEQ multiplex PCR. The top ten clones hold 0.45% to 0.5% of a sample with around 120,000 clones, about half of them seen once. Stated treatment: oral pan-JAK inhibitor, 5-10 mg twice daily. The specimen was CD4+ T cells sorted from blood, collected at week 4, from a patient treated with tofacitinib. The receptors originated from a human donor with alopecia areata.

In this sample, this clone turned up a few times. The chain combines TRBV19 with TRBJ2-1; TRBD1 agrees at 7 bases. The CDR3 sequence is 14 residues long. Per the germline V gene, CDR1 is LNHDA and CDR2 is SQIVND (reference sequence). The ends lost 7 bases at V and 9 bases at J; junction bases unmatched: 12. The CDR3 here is CASTQRGPVGEQFF. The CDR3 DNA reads TGTGCCAGTACCCAAAGGGGGCCAGTTGGTGAGCAGTTCTTC.

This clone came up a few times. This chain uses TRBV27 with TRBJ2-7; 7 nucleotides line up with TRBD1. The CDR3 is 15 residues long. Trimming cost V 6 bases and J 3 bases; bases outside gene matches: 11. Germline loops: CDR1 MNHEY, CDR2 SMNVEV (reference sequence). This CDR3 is CASRNPRQGVYEQYF. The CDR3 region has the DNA TGTGCCAGCAGAAATCCAAGACAGGGCGTCTACGAGCAGTACTTC.

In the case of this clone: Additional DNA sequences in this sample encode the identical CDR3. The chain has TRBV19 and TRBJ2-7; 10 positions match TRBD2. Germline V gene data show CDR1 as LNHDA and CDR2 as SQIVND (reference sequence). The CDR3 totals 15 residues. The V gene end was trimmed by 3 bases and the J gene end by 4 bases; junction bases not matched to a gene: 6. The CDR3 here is CASSIQAGGRYEQYF. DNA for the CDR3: TGTGCCAGTAGTATTCAAGCGGGAGGGCGGTACGAGCAGTACTTC. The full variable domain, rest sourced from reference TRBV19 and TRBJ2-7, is DGGITQSPKYLFRKEGQNVTLSCEQNLNHDAMYWYRQDPGQGLRLIYYSQIVNDFQKGDIAEGYSVSREKKESFPLTVTSAQKNPTAFYLCASSIQAGGRYEQYFGPGTRLTVT.

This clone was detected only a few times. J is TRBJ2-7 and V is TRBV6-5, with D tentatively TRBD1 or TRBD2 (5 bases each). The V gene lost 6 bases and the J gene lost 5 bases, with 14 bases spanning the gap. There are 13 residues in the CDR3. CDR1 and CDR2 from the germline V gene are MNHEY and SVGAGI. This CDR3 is CASRATGTNEQYF. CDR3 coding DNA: TGTGCCAGCAGAGCAACCGGGACCAACGAGCAGTACTTC.

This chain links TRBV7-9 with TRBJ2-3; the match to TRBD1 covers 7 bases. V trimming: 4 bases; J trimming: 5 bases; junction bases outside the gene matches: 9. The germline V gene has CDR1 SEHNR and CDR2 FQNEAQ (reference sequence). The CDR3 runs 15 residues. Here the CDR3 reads CASSSQGVRRDTQYF. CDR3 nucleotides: TGTGCCAGCAGCTCCCAGGGGGTAAGGAGAGATACGCAGTATTTT.

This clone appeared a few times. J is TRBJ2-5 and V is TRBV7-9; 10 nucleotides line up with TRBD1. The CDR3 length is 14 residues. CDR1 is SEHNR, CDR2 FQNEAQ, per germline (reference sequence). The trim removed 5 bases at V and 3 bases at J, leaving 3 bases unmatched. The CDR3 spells CASSQGQGKETQYF. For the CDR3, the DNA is TGTGCCAGCAGCCAGGGACAGGGGAAAGAGACCCAGTACTTC.

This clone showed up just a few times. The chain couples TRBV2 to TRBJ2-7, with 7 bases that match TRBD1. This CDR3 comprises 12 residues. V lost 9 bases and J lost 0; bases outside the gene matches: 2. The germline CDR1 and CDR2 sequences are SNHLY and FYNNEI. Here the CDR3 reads CASNRGSYEQYF. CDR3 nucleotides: TGTGCCAGTAACAGGGGCTCCTACGAGCAGTACTTC.

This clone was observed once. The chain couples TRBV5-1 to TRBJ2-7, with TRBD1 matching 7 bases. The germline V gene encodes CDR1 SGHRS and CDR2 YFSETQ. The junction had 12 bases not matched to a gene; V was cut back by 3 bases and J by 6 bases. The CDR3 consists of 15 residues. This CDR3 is CASSSTTGIEGEQYF. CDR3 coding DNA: TGCGCCAGCAGCTCGACGACAGGGATCGAGGGCGAGCAGTACTTC.

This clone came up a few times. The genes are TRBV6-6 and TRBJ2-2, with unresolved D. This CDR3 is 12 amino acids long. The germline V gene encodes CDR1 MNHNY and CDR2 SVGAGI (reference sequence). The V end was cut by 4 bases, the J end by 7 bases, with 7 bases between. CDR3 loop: CASSWLLGELFF. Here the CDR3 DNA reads TGTGCCAGCAGTTGGCTACTCGGGGAGCTGTTTTTT.

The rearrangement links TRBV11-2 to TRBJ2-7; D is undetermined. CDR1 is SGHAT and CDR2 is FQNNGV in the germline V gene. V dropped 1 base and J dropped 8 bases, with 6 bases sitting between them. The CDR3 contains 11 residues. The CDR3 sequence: CASSLVTQQYF. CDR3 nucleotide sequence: TGTGCCAGCAGCTTAGTGACCCAGCAGTACTTC.

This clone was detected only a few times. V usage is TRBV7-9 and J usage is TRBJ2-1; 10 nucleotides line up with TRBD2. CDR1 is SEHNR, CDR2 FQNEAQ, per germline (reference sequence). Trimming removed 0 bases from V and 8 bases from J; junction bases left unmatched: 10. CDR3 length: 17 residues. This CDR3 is CASSLALQREGLDEQFF. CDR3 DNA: TGTGCCAGCAGCTTAGCGCTCCAGCGGGAGGGCCTAGATGAGCAGTTCTTC.

DNA for the CDR3: TGCGCCAGCAGCCAAGGGTCAGCTTCCTACGAGCAGTACTTC. This sequence encodes CASSQGSASYEQYF. This chain uses TRBV4-1 with TRBJ2-7, with D uncertain. The V and J ends lost 1 base and 1 base respectively, with 8 bases between them. In germline, CDR1 is MGHRA, CDR2 YSYEKL. The CDR3 length is 14 residues.

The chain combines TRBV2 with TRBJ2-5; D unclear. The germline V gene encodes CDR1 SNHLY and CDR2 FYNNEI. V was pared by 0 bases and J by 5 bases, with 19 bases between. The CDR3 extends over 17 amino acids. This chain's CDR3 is CASSEAVRLLDGETQYF. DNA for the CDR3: TGTGCCAGCAGTGAAGCGGTCAGGCTTCTCGATGGGGAGACCCAGTACTTC.

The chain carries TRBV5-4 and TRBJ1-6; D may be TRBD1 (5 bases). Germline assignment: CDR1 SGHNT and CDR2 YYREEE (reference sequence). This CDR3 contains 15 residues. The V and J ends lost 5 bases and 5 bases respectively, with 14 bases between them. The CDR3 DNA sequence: TGTGCCAGCAGAAGACAAGGGGTTGATAATTCACCCCTCCACTTT. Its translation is CASRRQGVDNSPLHF.

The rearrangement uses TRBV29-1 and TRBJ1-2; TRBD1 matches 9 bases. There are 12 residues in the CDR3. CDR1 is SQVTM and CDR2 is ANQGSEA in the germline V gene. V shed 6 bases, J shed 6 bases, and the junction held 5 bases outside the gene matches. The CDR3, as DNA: TGCAGCGTCCGTGGACAGGGGCATGGCTACACCTTC. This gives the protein CSVRGQGHGYTF.

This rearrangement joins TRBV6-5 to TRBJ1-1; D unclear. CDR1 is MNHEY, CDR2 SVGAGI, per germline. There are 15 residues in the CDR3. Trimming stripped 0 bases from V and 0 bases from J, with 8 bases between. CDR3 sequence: CASSYSEGMNTEAFF. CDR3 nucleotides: TGTGCCAGCAGTTACTCAGAGGGCATGAACACTGAAGCTTTCTTT.

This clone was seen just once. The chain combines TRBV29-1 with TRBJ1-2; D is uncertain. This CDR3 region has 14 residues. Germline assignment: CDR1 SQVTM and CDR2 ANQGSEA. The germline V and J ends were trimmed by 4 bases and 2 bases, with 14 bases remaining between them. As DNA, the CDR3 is TGCAGCGTTGTGGCGTCAGGAGTCAACTATGGCTACACCTTC. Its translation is CSVVASGVNYGYTF.

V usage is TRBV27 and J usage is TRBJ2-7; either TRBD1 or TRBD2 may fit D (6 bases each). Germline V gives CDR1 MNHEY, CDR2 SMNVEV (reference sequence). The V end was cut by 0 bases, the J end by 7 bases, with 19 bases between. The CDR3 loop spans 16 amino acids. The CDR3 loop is CASSLSRPLKGGEQYF. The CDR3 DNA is TGTGCCAGCAGTTTATCGCGCCCACTTAAAGGGGGGGAGCAGTACTTC.

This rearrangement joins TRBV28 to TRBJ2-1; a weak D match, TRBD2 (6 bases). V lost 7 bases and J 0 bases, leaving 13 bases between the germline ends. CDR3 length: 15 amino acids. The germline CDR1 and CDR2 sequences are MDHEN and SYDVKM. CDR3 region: CASINGGSSYNEQFF. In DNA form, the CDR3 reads TGTGCCAGCATTAACGGAGGGAGCTCCTACAATGAGCAGTTCTTC.

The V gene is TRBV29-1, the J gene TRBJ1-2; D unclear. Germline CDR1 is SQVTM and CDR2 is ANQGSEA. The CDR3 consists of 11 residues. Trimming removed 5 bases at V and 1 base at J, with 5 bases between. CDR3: CSVFRNYGYTF. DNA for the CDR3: TGCAGCGTTTTCCGTAACTATGGCTACACCTTC.

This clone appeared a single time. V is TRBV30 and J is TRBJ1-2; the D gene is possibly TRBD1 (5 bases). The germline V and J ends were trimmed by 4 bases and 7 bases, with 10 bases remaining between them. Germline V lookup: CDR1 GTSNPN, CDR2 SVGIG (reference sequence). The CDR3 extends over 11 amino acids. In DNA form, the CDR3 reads TGTGCCTGGAACGCAGGGCCTGGCTACACCTTC. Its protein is CAWNAGPGYTF.

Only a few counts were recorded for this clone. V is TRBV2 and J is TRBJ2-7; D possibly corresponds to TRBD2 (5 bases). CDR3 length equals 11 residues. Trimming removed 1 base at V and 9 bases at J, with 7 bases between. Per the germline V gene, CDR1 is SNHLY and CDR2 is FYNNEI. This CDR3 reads CASSEGGLQYF. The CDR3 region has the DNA TGTGCCAGCAGTGAAGGAGGGCTGCAGTACTTC.

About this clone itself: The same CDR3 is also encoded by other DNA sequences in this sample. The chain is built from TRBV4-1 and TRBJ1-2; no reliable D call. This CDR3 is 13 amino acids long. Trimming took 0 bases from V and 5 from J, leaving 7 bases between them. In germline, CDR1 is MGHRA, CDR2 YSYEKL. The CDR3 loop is CASSQEGRYGYTF. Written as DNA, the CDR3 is TGCGCCAGCAGCCAAGAGGGGAGATATGGCTACACCTTC.

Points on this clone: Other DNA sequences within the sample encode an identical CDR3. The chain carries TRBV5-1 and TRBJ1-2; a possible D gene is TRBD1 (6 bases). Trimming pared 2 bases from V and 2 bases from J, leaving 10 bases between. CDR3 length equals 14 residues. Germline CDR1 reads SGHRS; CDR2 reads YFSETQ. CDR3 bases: TGCGCCAGCAGCTTTACTACAGGGAACTATGGCTACACCTTC. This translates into CASSFTTGNYGYTF. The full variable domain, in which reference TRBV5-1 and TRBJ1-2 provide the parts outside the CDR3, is KAGVTQTPRYLIKTRGQQVTLSCSPISGHRSVSWYQQTPGQGLQFLFEYFSETQRNKGNFPGRFSGRQFSNSRSEMNVSTLELGDSALYLCASSFTTGNYGYTFGSGTRLTVV.

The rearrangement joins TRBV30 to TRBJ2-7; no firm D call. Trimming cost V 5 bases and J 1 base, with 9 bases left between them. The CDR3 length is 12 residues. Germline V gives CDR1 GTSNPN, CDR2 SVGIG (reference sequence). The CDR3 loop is CAWDGSSYEQYF. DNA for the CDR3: TGTGCCTGGGACGGGTCATCCTACGAGCAGTACTTC.

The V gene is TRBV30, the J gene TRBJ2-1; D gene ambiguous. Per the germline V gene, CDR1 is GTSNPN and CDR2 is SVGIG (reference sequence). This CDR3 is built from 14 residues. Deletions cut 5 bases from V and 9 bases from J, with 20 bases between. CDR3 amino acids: CAWGFGPSRVEQFF. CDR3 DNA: TGTGCCTGGGGATTCGGACCCAGCCGGGTTGAGCAGTTCTTC. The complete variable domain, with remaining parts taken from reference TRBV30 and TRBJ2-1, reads SQTIHQWPATLVQPVGSPLSLECTVEGTSNPNLYWYRQAAGRGLQLLFYSVGIGQISSEVPQNLSASRPQDRQFILSSKKLLLSDSGFYLCAWGFGPSRVEQFFGPGTRLTVL.

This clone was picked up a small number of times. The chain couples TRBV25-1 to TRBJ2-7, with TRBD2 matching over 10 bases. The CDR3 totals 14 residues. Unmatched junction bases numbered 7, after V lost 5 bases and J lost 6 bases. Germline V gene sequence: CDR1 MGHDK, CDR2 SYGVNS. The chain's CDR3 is CASSLSAGGGEQYF. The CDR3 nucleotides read TGTGCCAGCAGTCTATCAGCGGGAGGGGGCGAGCAGTACTTC.

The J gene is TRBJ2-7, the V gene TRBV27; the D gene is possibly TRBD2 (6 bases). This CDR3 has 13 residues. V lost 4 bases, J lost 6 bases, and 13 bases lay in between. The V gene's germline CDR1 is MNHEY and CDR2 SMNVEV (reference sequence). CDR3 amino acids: CASSSWDLSEQYF. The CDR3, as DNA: TGTGCCAGCAGTTCGTGGGACTTGAGCGAGCAGTACTTC.

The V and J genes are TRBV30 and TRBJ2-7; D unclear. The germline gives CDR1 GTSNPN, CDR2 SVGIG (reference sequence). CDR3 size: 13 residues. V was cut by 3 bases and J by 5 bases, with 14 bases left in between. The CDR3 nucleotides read TGTGCCTGGAGAACGACTCAGGTACACGAGCAGTACTTC. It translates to CAWRTTQVHEQYF.

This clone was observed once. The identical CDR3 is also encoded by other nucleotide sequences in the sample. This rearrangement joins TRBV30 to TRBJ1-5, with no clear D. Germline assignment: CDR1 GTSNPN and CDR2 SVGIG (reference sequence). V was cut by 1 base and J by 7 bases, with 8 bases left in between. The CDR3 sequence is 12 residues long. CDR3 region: CAWSAEGQPQHF. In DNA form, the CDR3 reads TGTGCCTGGAGTGCTGAAGGCCAGCCCCAGCATTTT.

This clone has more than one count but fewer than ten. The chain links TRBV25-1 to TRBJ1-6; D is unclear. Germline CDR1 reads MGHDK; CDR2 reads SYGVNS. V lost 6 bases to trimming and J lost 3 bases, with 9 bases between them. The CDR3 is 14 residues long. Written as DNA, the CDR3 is TGTGCCAGCAGCCGGGAAAACTATAATTCACCCCTCCACTTT. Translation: CASSRENYNSPLHF. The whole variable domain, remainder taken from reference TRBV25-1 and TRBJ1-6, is EADIYQTPRYLVIGTGKKITLECSQTMGHDKMYWYQQDPGMELHLIHYSYGVNSTEKGDLSSESTVSRIRTEHFPLTLESARPSHTSQYLCASSRENYNSPLHFGNGTRLTVT.

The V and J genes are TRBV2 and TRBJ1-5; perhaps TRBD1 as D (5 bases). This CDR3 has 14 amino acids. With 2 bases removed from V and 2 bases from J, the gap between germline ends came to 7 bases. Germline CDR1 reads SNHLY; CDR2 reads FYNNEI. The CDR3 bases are TGTGCCAGCAGTGAACTCAGGGGCAATCAGCCCCAGCATTTT. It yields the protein CASSELRGNQPQHF.